The 3 T cell receptor beta chains given below trace back to one sample, sequenced in a study. TCRdb analysed the 5' RACE reads with MiXCR anew, one entry per CDR3 protein. Altogether about 60,000 distinct CDR3 sequences are present, around 30% being singletons, with the ten largest covering over 2%. The specimen sequenced was tumor-infiltrating naive CD4+ T cells sorted from the breast tumor. Subset described: naive CD4+ T cells, CD4+CD45RA+CD25-. The origin of the receptors is a female donor with breast cancer.

This clonotype was seen a handful of times. The chain combines TRBV6-2 or TRBV6-3 with TRBJ1-1; D gene unclear. V was clipped by 5 bases and J by 3 bases, with 13 bases between them. Per germline, CDR1 MNHEY and CDR2 SVGEGT. The CDR3 loop spans 14 amino acids. CDR3 DNA sequence: TGTGCCAGCAGTCTACCGCCCGGTGACACTGAAGCTTTCTTT. Amino acids: CASSLPPGDTEAFF.

This clonotype has only a few counts. The rearrangement uses TRBV5-1 and TRBJ2-3; D is perhaps TRBD1 or TRBD2 (6 bases each). The CDR3 length is 14 residues. The germline gives CDR1 SGHRS, CDR2 YFSETQ. With 0 bases removed from V and 6 bases from J, the gap between germline ends came to 11 bases. For the CDR3, the DNA is TGCGCCAGCAGCTTGGGAATGGGGGGCGATACGCAGTATTTT. It specifies CASSLGMGGDTQYF.

CDR3 nucleotides: TGTGCCAGCAGCCAGGTCAGTTCCTACGAGCAGTACTTC. It is translated as CASSQVSSYEQYF. The rearrangement links TRBV3-1 to TRBJ2-7; D remains unclear. Germline values: CDR1 LGHDT, CDR2 YNNKEL (reference sequence). V gave up 3 bases and J gave up 1 base, with 7 bases separating them. The CDR3 length is 13 residues.